Listed here is a single T cell receptor (beta chain). As the CDR3 is not closed by the conserved phenylalanine or tryptophan, this likely results from a read error. V was pared by 2 bases and J by 1 base, with 7 bases between. Germline V gives CDR1 SGHKS, CDR2 YYEKEE (reference sequence). The CDR3 runs 13 residues. Alongside a J-beta primer mix, a sample-barcoded 5' primer served in a second PCR lasting roughly 6 to 12 cycles. Every cDNA molecule carried a tag from a template-switch adaptor bearing 12 random nucleotides. Per-sample output comprised a minimum of 3 million paired-end reads containing CDR3. TCRdb processed the 5' RACE reads anew with MiXCR; each CDR3 protein has one entry. Here the sample spans about 1.8 million distinct CDR3 sequences, 49% being singletons. This entry is derived from a study of blood T cells in healthy people across ages.

Sequenced sample: blood. The clonotype originates from a woman aged 40 to 55 in good health. The chain combines TRBV5-5 with TRBJ2-7; D is undetermined. CDR3 loop: CASSLGISYEQYL. The CDR3 DNA follows: TGTGCCAGCAGCTTAGGCATTTCCTACGAGCAGTACTTA.